One sample yielded the 15 T cell receptor beta chains listed below, sequenced in a study of cytomegalovirus exposure and HLA in healthy donors. Vbeta (60) and Jbeta (13) primers were used in the PCR. Repertoires were generated with immunoSEQ multiplex PCR, while TCRdb's copy carries only in-frame clones and drops some. The profile shows around 130,000 clones, 80% to 85% of them singletons. Material for sequencing was PBMCs. The receptors shown here come from a boy between 10 and 17 years old in good health and CMV-seronegative.

V usage is TRBV27 and J usage is TRBJ2-1; 10 nucleotides agree with TRBD2. Germline CDR1 MNHEY, CDR2 SMNVEV (reference sequence). The CDR3 is 16 amino acids. V lost 5 bases to trimming and J lost 0 bases; unmatched junction nucleotides: 4. The CDR3 DNA reads TGTGCCAGCAGTGGGACTAGCGTCCCCTCCTACAATGAGCAGTTCTTC. Its protein is CASSGTSVPSYNEQFF.

This clone has only a few counts. The V call is TRBV30, the J call TRBJ2-3, with 8 nucleotides matching TRBD2. Germline V CDR1 and CDR2: GTSNPN, SVGIG (reference sequence). This CDR3 has 12 amino acids. The junction had 6 bases not matched to a gene; V was cut back by 7 bases and J by 6 bases. DNA for the CDR3: TGTGCCTCCAGCGGGAGTTACGATACGCAGTATTTT. This gives the protein CASSGSYDTQYF.

This clone was seen a single time. This chain links TRBV6-6 with TRBJ2-5, with TRBD1 matching over 12 bases. V dropped 2 bases and J dropped 14; count of bases not matched to a gene: 6. This CDR3 comprises 13 residues. Germline assignment: CDR1 MNHNY and CDR2 SVGAGI (reference sequence). The CDR3 coding sequence is TGTGCCAGCAGTTACCGGGGACAGGGGGCAATATACTTC. It is translated as CASSYRGQGAIYF.

This chain connects TRBV7-2 to TRBJ2-3; no definite D call. Germline-derived CDR1 and CDR2 are SGHTA and FQGNSA. This CDR3 spans 14 amino acids. Trimming cost V 5 bases and J 1 base, with 10 bases left between them. CDR3 in amino acids: CASSPKTGTDTQYF. The CDR3 nucleotides read TGTGCCAGCAGCCCAAAGACTGGCACAGATACGCAGTATTTT. Together with reference TRBV7-2 and TRBJ2-3, the CDR3 gives the full variable domain: GAGVSQSPSNKVTEKGKDVELRCDPISGHTALYWYRQSLGQGLEFLIYFQGNSAPDKSGLPSDRFSAERTGGSVSTLTIQRTQQEDSAVYLCASSPKTGTDTQYFGPGTRLTVL.

This chain connects TRBV27 to TRBJ2-7, with 8 bases that match TRBD2. The V gene's germline CDR1 is MNHEY and CDR2 SMNVEV (reference sequence). This CDR3 spans 14 amino acids. The J segment lost 3 bases and the V segment lost 6 bases, leaving 7 bases of the junction unmatched. In DNA form, the CDR3 reads TGTGCCAGCAGCTCGGGACTAGGAAGCTACGAGCAGTACTTC. Protein sequence: CASSSGLGSYEQYF.

The V and J genes are TRBV11-3 and TRBJ2-7; 8 bases match TRBD2. CDR1 is SGHNT, CDR2 YENEEA, per germline. This CDR3 is 14 amino acids long. After removal of 1 base from V and 6 bases from J, the junction contained 5 bases not matched to a gene. The CDR3 spells CASSLGREESEQYF. CDR3 sequence (DNA): TGTGCCAGCAGCTTAGGGCGGGAGGAAAGCGAGCAGTACTTC. Combining the CDR3 with reference TRBV11-3 and TRBJ2-7 gives the whole variable domain EAGVVQSPRYKIIEKKQPVAFWCNPISGHNTLYWYLQNLGQGPELLIRYENEEAVDDSQLPKDRFSAERLKGVDSTLKIQPAELGDSAVYLCASSLGREESEQYFGPGTRLTVT.

V gene TRBV6-9 combines with J gene TRBJ2-2; 9 positions agree with TRBD1. The CDR3 has 18 amino acids. The V gene's germline CDR1 is MNHGY and CDR2 SVAAGI. After removal of 6 bases from V and 3 bases from J, the junction contained 14 bases not matched to a gene. CDR3 nucleotide sequence: TGTGCCAGCAGCCCACCATATATGGACAGGGGAGACACCGGGGAGCTGTTTTTT. Residues: CASSPPYMDRGDTGELFF.

V is TRBV9 and J is TRBJ2-5; 7 bases match TRBD1. The J call could be wrong; TRBJ2-7 is a better fit for the DNA end. The germline V gene has CDR1 SGDLS and CDR2 YYNGEE. The CDR3 is made up of 15 amino acids. CDR3 loop: CASSVAGQPSNEQYF. Written as DNA, the CDR3 is TGTGCCAGCAGCGTAGCGGGACAGCCTAGTAACGAGCAGTACTTC.

The V gene is TRBV4-1, the J gene TRBJ2-1; D unclear. The CDR3 covers 12 residues. Trimming left V 4 bases short and J 5 bases short, with 6 bases between. Looked up from germline, CDR1 is MGHRA and CDR2 is YSYEKL. The CDR3 reads CASSPFNNEQFF. The CDR3 DNA reads as TGCGCCAGCAGCCCTTTTAACAATGAGCAGTTCTTC.

The rearrangement joins TRBV9 to TRBJ1-3; D unresolved. Germline assignment: CDR1 SGDLS and CDR2 YYNGEE. Deletions cut 0 bases from V and 4 bases from J, with 11 bases between. This CDR3 has 15 amino acids. In nucleotides, the CDR3 is TGTGCCAGCAGCGTAGGGGGAGGGAAGGGAAACACCATATATTTT. Amino acids: CASSVGGGKGNTIYF.

The rearrangement joins TRBV5-1 to TRBJ2-1; 9 bases fit TRBD2. Losses at the gene ends were 3 bases for V and 7 bases for J; bases not matched to a gene: 11. Germline values: CDR1 SGHRS, CDR2 YFSETQ. This CDR3 region has 16 residues. CDR3 loop: CASSSGTSSRRNEQFF. CDR3 sequence (DNA): TGCGCCAGCAGCTCGGGGACTAGCAGCCGGAGGAATGAGCAGTTCTTC.

This clone was recorded a few times. The V call is TRBV19, the J call TRBJ2-6, with D uncertain. Trimming took off 7 bases at V and 0 bases at J, with 10 bases between the two ends. Germline V gene data show CDR1 as LNHDA and CDR2 as SQIVND (reference sequence). The CDR3 is 15 amino acids. DNA for the CDR3: TGTGCCAGTAAAATCGCCGGCTCTGGGGCCAACGTCCTGACTTTC. Translated, it gives CASKIAGSGANVLTF.

The V and J genes are TRBV7-8 and TRBJ2-2; TRBD2 aligns across 10 bases. Germline V CDR1 and CDR2: SGHVS, FQNEAQ. V lost 5 bases and J lost 6; bases outside the gene matches: 6. CDR3 length: 15 residues. The CDR3 bases are TGTGCCAGCAGCCGAGGCCTAGCGGGAGCCGGGGAGCTGTTTTTT. Translating gives CASSRGLAGAGELFF.

This clone has only a few counts. V gene TRBV27 combines with J gene TRBJ2-1; D perhaps matches TRBD1 (6 bases). The V gene lost 4 bases and the J gene lost 7 bases, with 14 bases spanning the gap. Germline V gives CDR1 MNHEY, CDR2 SMNVEV (reference sequence). The CDR3 covers 14 residues. The CDR3 region is CASSYQGSQNEQFF. The CDR3 coding sequence is TGTGCCAGCAGTTACCAGGGGAGTCAGAATGAGCAGTTCTTC.

The chain combines TRBV4-2 with TRBJ1-1, with a tentative D call TRBD1 (5 bases). The CDR3 consists of 14 residues. Trimming shortened V by 0 bases and J by 3 bases, and 8 bases separated the two germline ends. CDR1 and CDR2 (germline): LGHNA, YNFKEQ. For the CDR3, the DNA is TGTGCCAGCAGCCAAGACTGGGGCCACACTGAAGCTTTCTTT. Its translation is CASSQDWGHTEAFF.